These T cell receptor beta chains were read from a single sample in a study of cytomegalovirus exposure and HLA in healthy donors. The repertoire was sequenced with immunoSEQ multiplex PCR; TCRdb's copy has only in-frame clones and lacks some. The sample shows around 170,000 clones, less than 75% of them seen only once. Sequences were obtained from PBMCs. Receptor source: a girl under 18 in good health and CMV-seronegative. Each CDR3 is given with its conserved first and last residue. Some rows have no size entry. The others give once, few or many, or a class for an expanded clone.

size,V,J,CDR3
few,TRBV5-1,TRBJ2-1,CASSAEGGGRSNEQFF
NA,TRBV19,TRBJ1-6,CASSNGGPNSPLHF
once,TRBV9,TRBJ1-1,CASSVTGVEAFF
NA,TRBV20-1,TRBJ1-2,CSASGGTGYTF
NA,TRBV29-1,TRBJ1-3,CSAGEGSGNTIYF
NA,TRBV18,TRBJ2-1,CASSPARTGTYNEQFF
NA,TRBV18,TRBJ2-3,CASSVNIGEGDTQYF
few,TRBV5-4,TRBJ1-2,CASSLGQADYGYTF
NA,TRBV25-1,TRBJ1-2,CASSELTAARGDGYTF
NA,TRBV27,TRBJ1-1,CASSFGRGNTEAFF
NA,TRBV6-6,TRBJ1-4,CASSVGRGHNNEKLFF
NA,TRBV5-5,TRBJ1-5,CASSLDYSNQPQHF
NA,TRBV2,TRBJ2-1,CASSEAGGTYNEQFF